This TCR beta chain was sequenced for a study of blood T cell repertoires in COVID-19. Whole-study context: Whether acute or convalescent, the COVID-19 samples came from the United States, Italy and Spain. The cDNA or gDNA used as material had been derived from T cells, B-cell-depleted T cells, or PBMCs.

Original processing methods: Researchers report that nucleated cell counts were estimated from reference gene primer amplification. Assay: immunoSEQ multiplex PCR; the TCRdb copy retains only in-frame clones and omits some. V, J and clone size reflect that table, while D and trimming were determined from the DNA. The sample carries about 360,000 clones, more than 75% recorded once. From germline, CDR1 is KGHSH and CDR2 LQKENI. The CDR3 runs 16 residues. The V gene end was trimmed by 5 bases and the J gene end by 1 base; junction bases not matched to a gene: 8. The source material was peripheral blood. This chain uses TRBV18 with TRBJ1-5, with TRBD1 matching over 7 bases. This clonotype originated in a human donor in a cohort sampled during active COVID-19. The CDR3 coding sequence is TGTGCCAGCTCAGGTCGACAGGGATTAAGCAATCAGCCCCAGCATTTT. It encodes CASSGRQGLSNQPQHF. The full variable domain, with the rest looked up from reference TRBV18 and TRBJ1-5, is NAGVMQNPRHLVRRRGQEARLRCSPMKGHSHVYWYRQLPEEGLKFMVYLQKENIIDESGMPKERFSAEFPKEGPSILRIQQVVRGDSAAYFCASSGRQGLSNQPQHFGDGTRLSIL.